One sample yielded the 28 T cell receptor beta chains listed below, sequenced in a study of blood T cell repertoires in COVID-19. Using immunoSEQ multiplex PCR, the repertoire was profiled, and TCRdb retains in-frame clones only, with some absent. The table lists tens of thousands of clones, around 96% of them singletons, with about 4% in the top ten. Input material: peripheral blood. All receptors come from a human donor with active COVID-19. The donor label of this sample is uncertain.

The CDR3 region is CASSPAGSRQETQYF. CDR3 bases: TGCGCCAGCAGTCCCGCGGGCAGTCGTCAAGAGACCCAGTACTTC. This rearrangement joins TRBV23-1 to TRBJ2-5, with a possible D match to TRBD2 (5 bases). TRBV23-1 is an open reading frame, and its role is uncertain. V lost 4 bases and J 2 bases, leaving 14 bases between the germline ends. The CDR3 extends over 15 amino acids.

V gene TRBV6-5 combines with J gene TRBJ2-7; D remains unclear. Germline assignment: CDR1 MNHEY and CDR2 SVGAGI. CDR3 length: 11 residues. V was clipped by 4 bases and J by 4 bases, with 5 bases between them. CDR3 in amino acids: CASSWQYEQYF. For the CDR3, the DNA is TGTGCCAGCAGTTGGCAGTACGAGCAGTACTTC.

The chain combines TRBV5-1 with TRBJ2-1; D is perhaps TRBD2 (5 bases). With 4 bases removed from V and 0 bases from J, the gap between germline ends came to 8 bases. This CDR3 is 14 amino acids long. Germline assignment: CDR1 SGHRS and CDR2 YFSETQ. The CDR3, as DNA: TGCGCCAGCAGCCCGGGAAGCTCCTACAATGAGCAGTTCTTC. It translates to CASSPGSSYNEQFF.

The rearrangement links TRBV29-1 to TRBJ2-1; 9 bases line up with TRBD1. The CDR3 totals 15 residues. J gave up 8 bases and V 4 bases, and 12 bases lay outside the gene matches. From germline, CDR1 is SQVTM and CDR2 ANQGSEA. The CDR3 reads CSVGSPGQGNYEQFF. In nucleotides, the CDR3 is TGCAGCGTTGGAAGTCCGGGACAGGGTAATTATGAGCAGTTCTTC.

V usage is TRBV6-5 and J usage is TRBJ1-6; D gene ambiguous. The CDR3 extends over 14 amino acids. The V gene's germline CDR1 is MNHEY and CDR2 SVGAGI. Trimming shortened V by 6 bases and J by 2 bases, and 8 bases separated the two germline ends. CDR3 sequence: CASSEIAYNSPLHF. The CDR3 DNA sequence: TGTGCCAGCAGCGAGATCGCCTATAATTCACCCCTCCACTTT.

The chain couples TRBV18 to TRBJ1-3; 7 bases are shared with TRBD1. V lost 2 bases and J lost 4; bases outside the gene matches: 8. The V gene's germline CDR1 is KGHSH and CDR2 LQKENI. The CDR3 is 16 amino acids. The CDR3 sequence: CASSPSEGAAGNTIYF. As DNA, the CDR3 is TGTGCCAGCTCACCATCGGAGGGGGCTGCGGGAAACACCATATATTTT.

The chain combines TRBV6-2 or TRBV6-3 with TRBJ2-7; 10 nucleotides align to TRBD1. The germline V gene has CDR1 MNHEY and CDR2 SVGEGT. This CDR3 region has 17 residues. The ends lost 4 bases at V and 6 bases at J; junction bases unmatched: 15. CDR3 sequence reads: CASSFRAFGTGDSEQYF. The CDR3 bases are TGTGCCAGCAGTTTTCGTGCTTTTGGGACAGGGGATTCCGAGCAGTACTTC.

This chain links TRBV21-1 with TRBJ2-1; the listed D gene, TRBD1, was not tested against the DNA. TRBV21-1 constitutes a pseudogene. This CDR3 is 18 amino acids long. CDR3 residues: CASSKALWEPQGHNEQFF. CDR3 sequence (DNA): TGTGCCAGCAGCAAAGCGCTTTGGGAACCTCAGGGTCACAATGAGCAGTTCTTC.

J is TRBJ2-7 and V is TRBV2; 7 bases align to TRBD1. The CDR3 has 14 residues. V shed 7 bases, J shed 6 bases, and the junction held 12 bases outside the gene matches. Looked up from germline, CDR1 is SNHLY and CDR2 is FYNNEI. The CDR3 nucleotides are TGTGCCAGCAACCCCCCGGGCCAGGGGGTCGAGCAGTACTTC. Protein product: CASNPPGQGVEQYF.

Of note for this clone: Other DNA sequences in the same sample also yield this CDR3. The chain is built from TRBV7-2 and TRBJ2-5, with TRBD2 matching over 8 bases. Germline CDR1 SGHTA, CDR2 FQGNSA. J gave up 5 bases and V 2 bases, and 1 base lay outside the gene matches. The CDR3 runs 13 residues. CDR3 coding DNA: TGTGCCAGCAGCTTACCGGGGGGGGAGACCCAGTACTTC. Translating gives CASSLPGGETQYF.

The chain combines TRBV20-1 with TRBJ2-1; tentative D call: TRBD1 (6 bases). Germline loops: CDR1 DFQATT, CDR2 SNEGSKA (reference sequence). CDR3 length: 13 residues. Trimming pared 3 bases from V and 6 bases from J, leaving 12 bases between. The CDR3 nucleotides read TGCAGTGCTAGTCGCCCCAGGGGCAATGAGCAGTTCTTC. This sequence encodes CSASRPRGNEQFF.

In nucleotides, the CDR3 is TGTGCCAGCAGTTATAGAGGGCCGGGCACAGATACGCAGTATTTT. Its protein is CASSYRGPGTDTQYF. The chain carries TRBV6-6 and TRBJ2-3; D might be TRBD2 (5 bases). The V and J ends lost 3 bases and 1 base respectively, with 11 bases between them. Germline CDR1 reads MNHNY; CDR2 reads SVGAGI (reference sequence). CDR3 size: 15 residues.

The chain is built from TRBV11-2 and TRBJ2-2; D call uncertain. V lost 2 bases and J lost 7, with 8 bases in between. Germline CDR1 and CDR2: SGHAT and FQNNGV. The CDR3 has 13 amino acids. The chain's CDR3 is CASSLKTGGELFF. CDR3 bases: TGTGCCAGCAGCTTAAAGACTGGCGGGGAGCTGTTTTTT.

The chain is built from TRBV28 and TRBJ1-1; 7 bases are shared with TRBD1. Looked up from germline, CDR1 is MDHEN and CDR2 is SYDVKM. V trimming: 0 bases; J trimming: 1 base; junction bases outside the gene matches: 2. The CDR3 has 15 amino acids. The CDR3 DNA reads TGTGCCAGCAGTTTATGGACAGGGACGAACACTGAAGCTTTCTTT. Translation: CASSLWTGTNTEAFF. The full variable domain, rest sourced from reference TRBV28 and TRBJ1-1, is DVKVTQSSRYLVKRTGEKVFLECVQDMDHENMFWYRQDPGLGLRLIYFSYDVKMKEKGDIPEGYSVSREKKERFSLILESASTNQTSMYLCASSLWTGTNTEAFFGQGTRLTVV.

This chain links TRBV12-3 or TRBV12-4 with TRBJ1-1, with TRBD1 matching over 8 bases. The V and J ends lost 2 bases and 11 bases, in that order; junction bases with no gene match: 7. The CDR3 runs 13 residues. The CDR3 DNA sequence: TGTGCCAGCAGTTTACAGGGGGCATTCCAGGCTTTCTTT. It encodes CASSLQGAFQAFF.

The rearrangement uses TRBV9 and TRBJ2-6; tentatively, D is TRBD1 (5 bases). Trimming took off 4 bases at V and 2 bases at J, with 10 bases between the two ends. The CDR3 covers 15 residues. Germline-derived CDR1 and CDR2 are SGDLS and YYNGEE. DNA of the CDR3: TGTGCCAGCAGCCCTCAGGGTGCTGGGGCCAACGTCCTGACTTTC. Translated, it gives CASSPQGAGANVLTF.

This clone has just one count. V usage is TRBV6-6 and J usage is TRBJ2-2; D gene unclear. The germline gives CDR1 MNHNY, CDR2 SVGAGI (reference sequence). This CDR3 has 12 residues. V was shortened by 6 bases and J by 7 bases, with 9 bases between the two germline ends. CDR3 protein: CASSSYSGELFF. The CDR3 bases are TGTGCCAGCAGCTCCTATAGCGGGGAGCTGTTTTTT.

The chain uses TRBV5-1 and TRBJ2-7; TRBD1 matches at 10 bases. CDR1 and CDR2 from the germline V gene are SGHRS and YFSETQ. The CDR3 totals 15 residues. V gave up 4 bases and J gave up 5 bases; unmatched junction bases: 9. The CDR3: CASSRDRGQIDEQYF. The CDR3, as DNA: TGCGCCAGCAGCCGGGACAGGGGCCAAATTGACGAGCAGTACTTC.

V and J are TRBV12-3 or TRBV12-4 and TRBJ1-1; D not certain. V lost 4 bases and J lost 8, with 14 bases in between. The CDR3 spans 13 residues. The CDR3 coding sequence is TGTGCCAGCAGTTACCCTTTGCCGGGAGAAGCTTTCTTT. It specifies CASSYPLPGEAFF.

This chain links TRBV21-1 with TRBJ1-6. TRBV21-1 is reported as a pseudogene. The CDR3 loop spans 16 amino acids. The CDR3 loop reads CASSKGTGEYNSPLHF. In DNA, the CDR3 is TGTGCCAGCAGCAAAGGAACGGGGGAATATAATTCACCCCTCCACTTT.

The chain employs TRBV6-5 and TRBJ1-2; 7 positions match TRBD1. This CDR3 is 16 amino acids long. V dropped 2 bases and J dropped 1; count of bases not matched to a gene: 7. Per germline, CDR1 MNHEY and CDR2 SVGAGI. The DNA of the CDR3 is TGTGCCAGCAGTTACGCACAACAGGGGCGTAACTATGGCTACACCTTC. Protein sequence: CASSYAQQGRNYGYTF.

V usage is TRBV29-1 and J usage is TRBJ2-7; weak D call: TRBD1 (6 bases). The CDR3 contains 14 residues. CDR1 SQVTM and CDR2 ANQGSEA come from the germline V gene. The CDR3 DNA is TGCACCGGGACAACCAAAACTAGGGGCTACGAGCAGTACTTC. This sequence encodes CTGTTKTRGYEQYF.

The chain recombines TRBV27 with TRBJ2-1; 13 bases map to TRBD2. Germline CDR1 and CDR2: MNHEY and SMNVEV (reference sequence). This CDR3 comprises 16 residues. V shed 4 bases, J shed 8 bases, and the junction held 8 bases outside the gene matches. The CDR3 protein is CASSSRTSGSSYEQFF. The DNA for the CDR3 is TGTGCCAGCAGTTCCCGGACTAGCGGGAGCTCATATGAGCAGTTCTTC.

The chain couples TRBV18 to TRBJ2-7; D is unclear. V was trimmed by 3 bases and J by 1 base, leaving 10 bases between them. The CDR3 is 14 residues long. Germline V gene lookup returns CDR1 KGHSH and CDR2 LQKENI. This CDR3 reads CASSPGRPSYEQYF. The CDR3 nucleotides are TGTGCCAGCTCACCTGGCAGGCCGTCCTACGAGCAGTACTTC.

V is TRBV6-5 and J is TRBJ2-1; TRBD1 might be the D (6 bases). Trimming stripped 0 bases from V and 10 bases from J, with 10 bases between. The CDR3 has 13 amino acids. Per the germline V gene, CDR1 is MNHEY and CDR2 is SVGAGI. CDR3 in DNA: TGTGCCAGCAGTTACTCGGGGGCGCAGGAGCAGTTCTTC. It yields the protein CASSYSGAQEQFF.

The chain employs TRBV6-5 and TRBJ2-4; 8 bases match TRBD2. J lost 5 bases, V lost 5 bases, and 8 bases had no gene match. Germline CDR1 is MNHEY and CDR2 is SVGAGI. This CDR3 comprises 15 residues. The CDR3 here is CASSPGGTNENIQYF. CDR3 in DNA: TGTGCCAGCAGTCCGGGAGGGACTAACGAAAACATTCAGTACTTC.

The gene calls are TRBV19 and TRBJ2-2, with a weak D call TRBD2 (7 bases). The CDR3 loop spans 17 amino acids. The ends were cut back, 9 bases at V and 0 bases at J, with 20 bases in the middle. CDR1 is LNHDA, CDR2 SQIVND, per germline (reference sequence). The CDR3 sequence: CASRDYRDLANTGELFF. As DNA, the CDR3 is TGTGCCAGCCGGGACTACAGGGATCTCGCGAACACCGGGGAGCTGTTTTTT.

The chain employs TRBV2 and TRBJ1-3; TRBD1 agrees at 7 bases. The CDR3 sequence is 14 residues long. The V segment lost 5 bases and the J segment 1 base; nucleotides outside the gene matches: 2. Germline values: CDR1 SNHLY, CDR2 FYNNEI. The CDR3 is CASSTDRSGNTIYF. In DNA, the CDR3 is TGTGCCAGCAGTACGGACAGGTCTGGAAACACCATATATTTT.